These 2 T cell receptor beta chains share one sample of origin, sequenced in a study of molecular identifiers for immune sequencing clone quantification. Using its own MiXCR run on the PCR reads, TCRdb lists one record per CDR3 protein. Among about 510,000 distinct CDR3 sequences listed, roughly 24% were seen once. Sequencing input: naive CD8+ T cells from blood, with Jurkat cell RNA spiked in. Subset of the sample: FACS-sorted CD8+CD4-CCR7+CD45RA+ naive T cells. Receptors were obtained from a human donor in good health. Some libraries in this study had Jurkat cell RNA spiked in.

A remark on this clonotype: A much bigger clone sits one base away, suggesting this may be a read error. The chain is built from TRBV14 and TRBJ2-2; D uncertain. CDR1 SGHDN and CDR2 FVKESK come from the germline V gene. V shed 2 bases and J shed 0 bases, with 7 bases lying between them. The CDR3 sequence is 15 residues long. The CDR3 DNA reads TGTGCCAGCAGCCAATTAGGAGCGAACACCGGGGAGCTGTTTTTT. Translated: CASSQLGANTGELFF.

This clonotype was counted between two and nine times. The gene calls are TRBV7-9 and TRBJ1-1; D is undetermined. Germline lookup yields CDR1 SEHNR and CDR2 FQNEAQ (reference sequence). The CDR3 has 12 amino acids. Trimming stripped 4 bases from V and 6 bases from J, with 9 bases between. CDR3 in amino acids: CASSYTTAEAFF. DNA of the CDR3: TGTGCCAGCAGCTATACAACAGCTGAAGCTTTCTTT.